This TCR beta chain was sequenced during a study of beta chain features in type 1 diabetes listed by TCRdb under 2018. Study-wide context: Mean age, gender distribution, total cell number and subset yield did not differ between patients and healthy donors. A total of about 100,000,000 sorted cells were examined across all samples, and RNA yield correlated strongly with the number of cells per subset. In the study, recently diagnosed type 1 diabetes patients and matched healthy donors were compared on the TCRB repertoires of their sorted circulating CD4+ T cell subsets. Regulatory and stem cell-like memory subsets were obtained from only 8 patients and roughly 8 healthy donors, while naive and central memory subsets were obtained from all 30 or so donors.

From each donor, a single peripheral blood sample of about 100 mL on average was drawn into heparinised tubes. A BD FACSAria II and a panel including CD45RO, CCR7, CD25, CD127, CD95 and CD27 were used to sort naive, central memory, regulatory and stem cell-like memory CD4+ T cells. All sorted populations exceeded 95% purity. PBMCs were isolated immediately by Lymphoprep density gradient centrifugation and stained directly without culture. So that batch effects would be minimized, each experiment stained and sorted samples in pairs, pairing one healthy donor with one patient. The entire isolated RNA was reverse transcribed using the High Capacity cDNA Reverse Transcription Kit, and thus expressed TCRB transcripts were sequenced. Naive, central memory and regulatory T cell samples underwent deep immunoSEQ sequencing, averaging around 4 million total reads per sample. Sorted cells were lysed in RLT buffer, and RNA was extracted using DNase-treated RNeasy Micro or Mini kits according to cell number. To prevent cross-contamination, each cell subset was processed individually, whereas patient and healthy donor samples were processed jointly. Using the immunoSEQ multiplex PCR, TCRB sequences were amplified from cDNA into 87-bp fragments spanning the CDR3 region. Amplicons were sequenced on the Illumina HiSeq platform. The paper's data handling went like this. PCR bias was computationally corrected using synthetic template baselines, reads within Hamming distance 2 were collapsed, and singletons that could not be merged were discarded. Reads were aligned to IMGT to assign V, D and J genes, CDR3 length, and insertions or deletions at six rearrangement sites. Within each subset, clonotype counts were normalized to sorted cell number, after which true diversity and Gini coefficients were computed with the tcR R package. The overlap coefficient, calculated on TCRB nucleotide sequences, was used to measure repertoire sharing. As a proxy for the pre-selection repertoire, out-of-frame TCRB sequences from naive cells were analyzed. Here the immuneACCESS table is served through TCRdb, limited to in-frame sequences with V and J called. Missing clones are a known gap in these copies; in checked studies unresolved V genes cover under half, and the rest lacks a known reason. V, J and clone size were drawn from that table, and D and trimming were deduced from the DNA. The sample data list under 450,000 clones, and roughly 13% of these were observed just once. The ten most abundant clones make up 0.035% to 0.045% of the sample.

V sheds 5 bases and J sheds 5 bases, leaving 12 bases between their ends. The CDR3 goes from the cysteine to the phenylalanine over 13 residues. The sequence is cut down to CDR3 DNA, 39 bases in frame from base 1. The germline V gene (reference sequence) sets CDR1 to PRHDT and CDR2 to FYEKMQ. What the research found in general, with its limitations: A moderate but significant shortening of TCRB CDR3 length was observed in type 1 diabetes patients in all four CD4+ subsets. HLA sub-analyses involved small numbers of individuals, so any influence of HLA type on TCRB rearrangement remained unresolved. Naive, central memory and regulatory TCRB repertoires appeared to be more alike among patients than among healthy donors. Because cDNA rather than genomic DNA was sequenced, highly expressing activated cells could have been over-represented, although no difference in activation and CD3 levels was found between groups. Patients with type 1 diabetes made fewer insertions and deleted more nucleotides at VDJ recombination sites, implying thymic rearrangement abnormalities. PCR may preferentially amplify shorter templates, but because patient and control samples were amplified and corrected together, any resulting skew would affect both groups equally.

This clone occurred a few times. What antigen it recognizes has not been identified. There are no base qualities to consult, and no much larger clone falls within one base. The rearrangement combines TRBV13 with TRBJ2-5; the D gene cannot be resolved reliably. This sequence was found in a man aged 25 to 40 in good health. Sequenced input: naive CD4+ T cells from blood. Read against the paper, the sample's cell subset or site label means: true naive CD4+ T cells. The bases read TGTGCCAGCAGCAAAATAGAGAAGGAGACCCAGTACTTC. It translates as CASSKIEKETQYF.